The clone carrying this TCR beta chain appeared a few times. Its target is unknown. The length of the CDR3 is 11 residues. After removal of 6 bases from V and 5 bases from J, the junction contained 3 bases not matched to a gene. Germline values: CDR1 DFQATT, CDR2 SNEGSKA (reference sequence). The primer mix had 60 Vbeta and 13 Jbeta primers. Sequenced by immunoSEQ multiplex PCR; TCRdb stores in-frame clones only, minus some. The sample holds some 180,000 clones, 82% seen once. This entry belongs to a study of cytomegalovirus exposure and HLA in healthy donors. Findings and limits, study-wide: Certain indistinguishable V segments, among them TRBV6-2 and TRBV6-3, were excluded. In vitro work confirmed that three CMV-associated chains recognize CMV antigens. The study labeled 164 TCR beta chains cytomegalovirus-associated. Later analysis suggested most CMV-associated TCR beta chains were HLA-restricted.

J is TRBJ1-1 and V is TRBV20-1; 7 bases line up with TRBD1. Sequencing used PBMCs. The receptor was derived from a man in his forties in good health and CMV-seronegative. The chain's CDR3 is CSAGQFTEAFF. The CDR3 DNA reads TGCAGTGCGGGACAGTTTACTGAAGCTTTCTTT.